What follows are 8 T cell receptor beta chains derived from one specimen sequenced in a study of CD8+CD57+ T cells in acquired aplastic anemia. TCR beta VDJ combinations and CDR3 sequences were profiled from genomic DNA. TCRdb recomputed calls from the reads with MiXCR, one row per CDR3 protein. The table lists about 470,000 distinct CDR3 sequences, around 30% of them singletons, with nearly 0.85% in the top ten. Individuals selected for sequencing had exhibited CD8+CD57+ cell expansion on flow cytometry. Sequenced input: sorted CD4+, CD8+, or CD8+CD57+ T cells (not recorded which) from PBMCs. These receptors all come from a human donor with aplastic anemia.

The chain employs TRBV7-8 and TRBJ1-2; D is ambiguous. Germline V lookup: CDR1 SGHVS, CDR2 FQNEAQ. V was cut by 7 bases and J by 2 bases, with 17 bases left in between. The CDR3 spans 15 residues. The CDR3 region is CASTPGSAGNYGYTF. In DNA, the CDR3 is TGTGCCAGCACCCCCGGCTCAGCGGGGAACTATGGCTACACCTTC.

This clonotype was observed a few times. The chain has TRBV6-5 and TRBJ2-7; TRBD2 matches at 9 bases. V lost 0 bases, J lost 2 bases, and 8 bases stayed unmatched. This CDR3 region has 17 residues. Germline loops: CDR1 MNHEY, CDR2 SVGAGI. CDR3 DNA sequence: TGTGCCAGCAGTTACTCGACGCTAGCGGGACTCCCCTACGAGCAGTACTTC. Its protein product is CASSYSTLAGLPYEQYF.

The CDR3, as DNA: TGTGCCAGAATCCGGGACAGGGGGTTTCAGCCCCAGCATTTT. This translates into CARIRDRGFQPQHF. The chain uses TRBV19 and TRBJ1-5; 11 nucleotides match TRBD1. CDR3 length equals 14 residues. CDR1 and CDR2 (germline): LNHDA, SQIVND (reference sequence). The junction had 7 bases not matched to a gene; V was cut back by 9 bases and J by 6 bases.

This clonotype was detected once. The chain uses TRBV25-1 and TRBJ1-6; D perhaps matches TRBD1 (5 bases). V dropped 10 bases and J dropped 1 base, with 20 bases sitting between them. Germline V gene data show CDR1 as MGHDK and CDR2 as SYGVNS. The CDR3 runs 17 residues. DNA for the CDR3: TGTGCCATCAGCGAATGTCAGGGAACATCCTATAATTCACCCCTCCACTTT. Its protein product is CAISECQGTSYNSPLHF.

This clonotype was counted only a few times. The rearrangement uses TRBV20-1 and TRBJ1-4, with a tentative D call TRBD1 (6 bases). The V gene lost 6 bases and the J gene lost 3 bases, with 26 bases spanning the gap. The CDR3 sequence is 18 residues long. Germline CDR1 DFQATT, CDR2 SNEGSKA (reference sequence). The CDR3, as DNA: TGCAGTGCCAATCACCACAGTCTGGGGGGCGATTCTAATGAAAAACTGTTTTTT. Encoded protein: CSANHHSLGGDSNEKLFF.

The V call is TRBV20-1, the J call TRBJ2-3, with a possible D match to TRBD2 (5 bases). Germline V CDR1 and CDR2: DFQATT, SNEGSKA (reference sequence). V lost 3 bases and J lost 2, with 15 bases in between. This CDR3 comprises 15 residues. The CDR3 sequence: CSASRPGRITDTQYF. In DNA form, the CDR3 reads TGCAGTGCTAGCCGTCCGGGGAGAATCACAGATACGCAGTATTTT.

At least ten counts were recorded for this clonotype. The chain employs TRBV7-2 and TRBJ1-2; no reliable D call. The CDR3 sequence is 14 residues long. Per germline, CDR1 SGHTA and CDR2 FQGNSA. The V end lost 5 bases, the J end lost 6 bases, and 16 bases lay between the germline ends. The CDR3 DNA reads TGTGCCAGCAGCCCAAACCAAGGGTATAATGGCTACACCTTC. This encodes CASSPNQGYNGYTF.

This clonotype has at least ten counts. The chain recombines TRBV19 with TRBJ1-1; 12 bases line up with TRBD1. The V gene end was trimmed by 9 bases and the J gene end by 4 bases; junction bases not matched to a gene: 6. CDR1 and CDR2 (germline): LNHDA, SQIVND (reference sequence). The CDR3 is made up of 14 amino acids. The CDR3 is CARPGQGASTEAFF. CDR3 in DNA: TGTGCCAGACCGGGACAGGGGGCGAGCACTGAAGCTTTCTTT.